This paragraph covers one TCR beta chain sequence. Its antigen is unknown. This CDR3 comprises 13 residues. V dropped 4 bases and J dropped 3 bases, with 8 bases sitting between them. Germline-derived CDR1 and CDR2 are SGHTS and YDEGEE. These data are taken from a study of a mutant IDH1 vaccine in newly diagnosed glioma. Overall study results and limits: Evidence of vaccine-induced immune responses was documented in about 93% of patients.

TCRdb's copy holds only in-frame clones and misses some; the assay was immunoSEQ multiplex PCR. The data show 55,000 to 70,000 clones, 79% seen once. Time point in this sample: baseline, week 1 (first vaccination visit). Treatment: pre-vaccination baseline after standard-of-care therapy. The TCR sequence derives from a man aged 50-59 years with glioma. The sample was PBMCs, taken from a glioma patient treated with radiotherapy, temozolomide or both. The genes are TRBV5-8 and TRBJ1-3; D gene unclear. In nucleotides, the CDR3 is TGTGCCAGCAGCCCTCTGGGTGGAAACACCATATATTTT. Translated, it gives CASSPLGGNTIYF.